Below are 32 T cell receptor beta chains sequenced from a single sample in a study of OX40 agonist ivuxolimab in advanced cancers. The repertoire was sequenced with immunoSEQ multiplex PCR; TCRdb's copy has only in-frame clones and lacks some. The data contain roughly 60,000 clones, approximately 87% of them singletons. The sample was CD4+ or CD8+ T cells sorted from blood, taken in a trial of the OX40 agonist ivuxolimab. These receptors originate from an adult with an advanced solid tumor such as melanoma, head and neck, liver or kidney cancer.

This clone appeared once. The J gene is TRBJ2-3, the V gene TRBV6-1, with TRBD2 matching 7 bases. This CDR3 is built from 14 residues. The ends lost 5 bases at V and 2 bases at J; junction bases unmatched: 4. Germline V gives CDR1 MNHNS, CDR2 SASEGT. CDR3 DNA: TGTGCCAGCAGTCCAAGCGGGGCCACAGATACGCAGTATTTT. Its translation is CASSPSGATDTQYF.

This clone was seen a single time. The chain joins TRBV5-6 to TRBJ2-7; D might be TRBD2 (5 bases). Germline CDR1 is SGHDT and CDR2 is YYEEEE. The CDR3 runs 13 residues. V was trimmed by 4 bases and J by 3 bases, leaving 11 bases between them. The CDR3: CASSPGMFYEQYF. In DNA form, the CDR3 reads TGTGCCAGCAGCCCCGGGATGTTCTACGAGCAGTACTTC.

For the CDR3, the DNA is TGTGCCTGGGGGAAGGCGACAGTCCGGGGGTACGAGCAGTACTTC. This translates into CAWGKATVRGYEQYF. The chain carries TRBV30 and TRBJ2-7, with D perhaps matching TRBD2 (6 bases). The CDR3 has 15 residues. From germline, CDR1 is GTSNPN and CDR2 SVGIG (reference sequence). Trimming took 5 bases from V and 4 from J, leaving 21 bases between them.

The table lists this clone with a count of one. As DNA, the CDR3 is TGTGCCTGGAGGGGACAGGGTTTCGCCGGGGAGCTGTTTTTT. It is translated as CAWRGQGFAGELFF. J is TRBJ2-2 and V is TRBV30; 9 bases line up with TRBD1. The trim removed 3 bases at V and 6 bases at J, leaving 5 bases unmatched. From germline, CDR1 is GTSNPN and CDR2 SVGIG (reference sequence). The CDR3 consists of 14 residues.

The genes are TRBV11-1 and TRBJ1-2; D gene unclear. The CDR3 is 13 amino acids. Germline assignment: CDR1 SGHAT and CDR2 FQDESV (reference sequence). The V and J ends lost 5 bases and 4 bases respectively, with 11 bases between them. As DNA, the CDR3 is TGTGCCAGCAGCCCGGACGGAGCCTATGGCTACACCTTC. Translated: CASSPDGAYGYTF.

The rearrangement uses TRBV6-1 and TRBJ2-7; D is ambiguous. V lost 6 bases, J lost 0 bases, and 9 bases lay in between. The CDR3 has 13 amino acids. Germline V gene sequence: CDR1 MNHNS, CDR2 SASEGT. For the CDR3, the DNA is TGTGCCAGCAGAGATCTCGTCTCCTACGAGCAGTACTTC. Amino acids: CASRDLVSYEQYF.

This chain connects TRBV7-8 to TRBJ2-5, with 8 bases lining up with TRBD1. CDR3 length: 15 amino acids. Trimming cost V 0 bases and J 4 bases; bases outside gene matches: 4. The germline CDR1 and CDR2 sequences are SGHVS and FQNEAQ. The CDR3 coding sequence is TGTGCCAGCAGCTTAGCTAGGACAGGGAGAGAGACCCAGTACTTC. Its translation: CASSLARTGRETQYF.

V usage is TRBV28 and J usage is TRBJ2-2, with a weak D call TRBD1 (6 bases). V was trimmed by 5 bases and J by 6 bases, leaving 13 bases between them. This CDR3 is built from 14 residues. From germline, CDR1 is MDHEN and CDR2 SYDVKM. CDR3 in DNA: TGTGCCAGCAGTCCTCACACAGGGCCCGGGGAGCTGTTTTTT. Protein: CASSPHTGPGELFF.

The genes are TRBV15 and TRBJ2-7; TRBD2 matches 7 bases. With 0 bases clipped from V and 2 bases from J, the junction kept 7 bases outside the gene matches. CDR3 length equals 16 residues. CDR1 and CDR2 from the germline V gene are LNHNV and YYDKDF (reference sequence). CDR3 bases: TGTGCCACCAGCAGAGATCTCACTAGCGCGACCTACGAGCAGTACTTC. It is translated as CATSRDLTSATYEQYF. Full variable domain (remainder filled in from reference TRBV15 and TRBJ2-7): DAMVIQNPRYQVTQFGKPVTLSCSQTLNHNVMYWYQQKSSQAPKLLFHYYDKDFNNEADTPDNFQSRRPNTSFCFLDIRSPGLGDTAMYLCATSRDLTSATYEQYFGPGTRLTVT.

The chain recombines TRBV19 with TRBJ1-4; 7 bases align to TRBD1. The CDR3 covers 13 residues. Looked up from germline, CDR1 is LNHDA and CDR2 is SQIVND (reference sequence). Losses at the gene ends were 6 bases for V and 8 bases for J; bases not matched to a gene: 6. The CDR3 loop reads CASRKDRVEKLFF. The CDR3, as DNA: TGTGCCAGTAGAAAAGACAGGGTCGAAAAACTGTTTTTT.

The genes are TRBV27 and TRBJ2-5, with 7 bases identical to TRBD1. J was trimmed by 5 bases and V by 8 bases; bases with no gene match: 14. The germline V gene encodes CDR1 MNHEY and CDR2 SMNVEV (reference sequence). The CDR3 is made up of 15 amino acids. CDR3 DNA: TGTGCCAGCTCGAGGGGGCCGGGTACTGGTGAGACCCAGTACTTC. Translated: CASSRGPGTGETQYF.

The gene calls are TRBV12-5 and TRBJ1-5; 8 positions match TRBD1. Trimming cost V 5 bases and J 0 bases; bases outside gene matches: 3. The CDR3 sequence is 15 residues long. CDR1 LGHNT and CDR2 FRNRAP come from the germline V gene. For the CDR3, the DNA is TGTGCTAGTGGTCTGGGACAGGCTAGCAATCAGCCCCAGCATTTT. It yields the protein CASGLGQASNQPQHF.

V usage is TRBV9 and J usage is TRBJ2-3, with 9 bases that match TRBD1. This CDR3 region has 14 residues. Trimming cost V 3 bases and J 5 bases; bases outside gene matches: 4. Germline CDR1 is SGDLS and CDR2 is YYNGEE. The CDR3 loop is CASSGTGDRDTQYF. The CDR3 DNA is TGTGCCAGCAGCGGGACAGGGGATCGAGATACGCAGTATTTT. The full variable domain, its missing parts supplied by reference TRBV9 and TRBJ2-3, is DSGVTQTPKHLITATGQRVTLRCSPRSGDLSVYWYQQSLDQGLQFLIQYYNGEERAKGNILERFSAQQFPDLHSELNLSSLELGDSALYFCASSGTGDRDTQYFGPGTRLTVL.

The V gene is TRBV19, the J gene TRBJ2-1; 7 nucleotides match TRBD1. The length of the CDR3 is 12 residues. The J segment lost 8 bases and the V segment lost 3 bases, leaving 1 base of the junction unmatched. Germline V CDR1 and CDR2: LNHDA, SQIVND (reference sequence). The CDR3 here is CASSIQGDEQFF. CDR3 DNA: TGTGCCAGTAGTATTCAGGGGGATGAGCAGTTCTTC.

The CDR3 is CASSLDPGGEQYF. The CDR3 DNA reads TGTGCCAGCAGCTTAGATCCCGGGGGCGAGCAGTACTTC. The chain has TRBV11-3 and TRBJ2-7; D might be TRBD2 (6 bases). V was trimmed by 0 bases and J by 6 bases, leaving 9 bases between them. CDR1 and CDR2 from the germline V gene are SGHNT and YENEEA. CDR3 length equals 13 residues.

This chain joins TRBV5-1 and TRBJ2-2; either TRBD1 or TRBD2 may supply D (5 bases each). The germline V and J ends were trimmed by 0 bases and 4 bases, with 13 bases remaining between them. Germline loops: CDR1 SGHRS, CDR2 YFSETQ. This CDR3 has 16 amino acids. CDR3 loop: CASSLARGSTTGELFF. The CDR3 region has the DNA TGCGCCAGCAGCTTGGCGAGGGGCTCGACCACCGGGGAGCTGTTTTTT.

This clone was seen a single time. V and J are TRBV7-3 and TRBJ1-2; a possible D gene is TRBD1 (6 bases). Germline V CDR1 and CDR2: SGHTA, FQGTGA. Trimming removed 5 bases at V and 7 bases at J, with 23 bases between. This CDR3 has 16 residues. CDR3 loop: CASSQTGSSDFGGYTF. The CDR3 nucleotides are TGTGCCAGCAGCCAGACAGGTTCCTCCGACTTTGGTGGCTACACCTTC. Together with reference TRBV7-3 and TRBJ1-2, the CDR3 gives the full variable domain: GAGVSQTPSNKVTEKGKYVELRCDPISGHTALYWYRQSLGQGPEFLIYFQGTGAADDSGLPNDRFFAVRPEGSVSTLKIQRTERGDSAVYLCASSQTGSSDFGGYTFGSGTRLTVV.

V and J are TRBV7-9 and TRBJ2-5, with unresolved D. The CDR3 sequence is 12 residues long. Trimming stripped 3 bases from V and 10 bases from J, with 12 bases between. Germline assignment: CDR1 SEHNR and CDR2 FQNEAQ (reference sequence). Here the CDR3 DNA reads TGTGCCAGCAGCTTCGACCTGAAGGTCCAGTACTTC. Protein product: CASSFDLKVQYF.

DNA for the CDR3: TGTGCCAGCAGCCTAGCGGGAGTGTTGACAGATACGCAGTATTTT. Translated, it gives CASSLAGVLTDTQYF. The gene calls are TRBV4-2 and TRBJ2-3; TRBD2 matches 9 bases. This CDR3 has 15 residues. Germline V CDR1 and CDR2: LGHNA, YNFKEQ. V was clipped by 4 bases and J by 3 bases; unmatched bases: 5.

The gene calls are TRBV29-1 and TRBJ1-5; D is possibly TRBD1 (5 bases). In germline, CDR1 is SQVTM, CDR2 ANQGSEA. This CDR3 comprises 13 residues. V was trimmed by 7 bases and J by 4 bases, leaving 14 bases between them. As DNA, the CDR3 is TGCAGCGCCCAGGGTGGTGGGAATCAGCCCCAGCATTTT. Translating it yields CSAQGGGNQPQHF.

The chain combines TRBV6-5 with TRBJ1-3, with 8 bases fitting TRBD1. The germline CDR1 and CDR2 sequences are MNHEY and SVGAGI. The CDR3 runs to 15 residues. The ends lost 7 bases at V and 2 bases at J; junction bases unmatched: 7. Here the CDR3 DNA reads TGTGCCAGCACCCCGGACAGGGCCCCTGGAAACACCATATATTTT. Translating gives CASTPDRAPGNTIYF.

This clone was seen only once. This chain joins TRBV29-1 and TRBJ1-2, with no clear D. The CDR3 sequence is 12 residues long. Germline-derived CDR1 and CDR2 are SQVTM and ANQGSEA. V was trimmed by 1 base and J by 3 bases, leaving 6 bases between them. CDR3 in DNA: TGCAGCGTTGAAGGGGGATACTATGGCTACACCTTC. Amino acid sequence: CSVEGGYYGYTF.

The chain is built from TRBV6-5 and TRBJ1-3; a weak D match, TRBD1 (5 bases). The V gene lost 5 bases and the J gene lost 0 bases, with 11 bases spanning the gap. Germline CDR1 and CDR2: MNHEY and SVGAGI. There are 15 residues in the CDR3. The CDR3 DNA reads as TGTGCCAGCAGTCGGGACTGGATCTCTGGAAACACCATATATTTT. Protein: CASSRDWISGNTIYF.

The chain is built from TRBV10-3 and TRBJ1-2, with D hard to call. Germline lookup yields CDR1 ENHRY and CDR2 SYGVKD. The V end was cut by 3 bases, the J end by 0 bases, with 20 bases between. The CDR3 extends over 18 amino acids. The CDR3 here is CAISEISSAEQANYGYTF. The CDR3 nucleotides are TGTGCCATCAGTGAAATCAGCTCGGCGGAACAAGCTAACTATGGCTACACCTTC.

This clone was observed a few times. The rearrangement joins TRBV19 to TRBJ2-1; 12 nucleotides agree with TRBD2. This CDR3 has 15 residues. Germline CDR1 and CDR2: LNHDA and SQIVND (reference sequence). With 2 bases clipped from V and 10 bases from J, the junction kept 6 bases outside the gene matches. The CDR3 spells CASSISSGRAGEQFF. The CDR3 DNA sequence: TGTGCCAGTAGTATATCTAGCGGGAGGGCCGGGGAGCAGTTCTTC.

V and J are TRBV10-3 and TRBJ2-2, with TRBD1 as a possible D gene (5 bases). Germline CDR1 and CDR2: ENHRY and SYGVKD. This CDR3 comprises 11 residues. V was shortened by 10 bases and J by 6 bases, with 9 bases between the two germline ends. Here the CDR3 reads CATRAAGELFF. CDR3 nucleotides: TGTGCCACCAGGGCTGCCGGGGAGCTGTTTTTT.

CDR3 DNA sequence: TGTGCCAGTCTCTCCGCTACTAGCGCAGATACGCAGTATTTT. Residues: CASLSATSADTQYF. The chain recombines TRBV2 with TRBJ2-3, with 7 positions matching TRBD2. V dropped 9 bases and J dropped 4; count of bases not matched to a gene: 10. CDR1 is SNHLY and CDR2 is FYNNEI in the germline V gene. CDR3 length equals 14 residues.

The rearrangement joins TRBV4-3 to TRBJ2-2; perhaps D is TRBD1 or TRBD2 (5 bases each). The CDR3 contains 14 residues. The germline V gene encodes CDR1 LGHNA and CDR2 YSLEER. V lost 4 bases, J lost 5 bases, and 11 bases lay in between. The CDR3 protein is CASSLGTPTGELFF. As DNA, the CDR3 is TGCGCCAGCAGCCTCGGGACCCCAACCGGGGAGCTGTTTTTT.

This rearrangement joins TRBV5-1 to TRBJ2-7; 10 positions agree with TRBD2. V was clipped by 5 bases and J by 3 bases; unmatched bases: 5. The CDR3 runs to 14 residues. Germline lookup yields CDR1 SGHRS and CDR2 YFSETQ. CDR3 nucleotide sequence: TGCGCCAGCAGTGGGGGACTAGCGAACTACGAGCAGTACTTC. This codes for CASSGGLANYEQYF.

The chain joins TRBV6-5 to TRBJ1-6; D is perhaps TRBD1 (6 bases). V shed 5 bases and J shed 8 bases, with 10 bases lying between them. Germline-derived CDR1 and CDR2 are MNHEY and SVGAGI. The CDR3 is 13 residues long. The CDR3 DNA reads TGTGCCAGCAGTCCCTCAGGGGATTCACCCCTCCACTTT. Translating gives CASSPSGDSPLHF.

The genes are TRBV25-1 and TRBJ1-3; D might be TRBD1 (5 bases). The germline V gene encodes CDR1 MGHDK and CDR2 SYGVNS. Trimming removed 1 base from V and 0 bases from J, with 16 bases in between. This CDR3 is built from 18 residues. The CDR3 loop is CASSESAGPSSSGNTIYF. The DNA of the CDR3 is TGTGCCAGCAGTGAATCAGCAGGGCCCTCTTCCTCTGGAAACACCATATATTTT.

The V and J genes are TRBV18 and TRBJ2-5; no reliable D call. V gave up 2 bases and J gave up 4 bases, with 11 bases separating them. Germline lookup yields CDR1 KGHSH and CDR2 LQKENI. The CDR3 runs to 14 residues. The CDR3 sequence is CASSPSVGRETQYF. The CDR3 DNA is TGTGCCAGCTCACCATCAGTAGGGCGAGAGACCCAGTACTTC.